The 22 T cell receptor beta chains reported below all come from one sample, sequenced in a study of early T cells in non-severe SARS-CoV-2 infection. TCRdb processed the 5' RACE reads anew with MiXCR; each CDR3 protein has one entry. The table lists 55,000 to 75,000 distinct CDR3 sequences, roughly 8.4% of them singletons. The specimen was whole blood. These receptors were collected from an adult who was a healthcare worker with PCR-confirmed SARS-CoV-2 infection or an uninfected control (not recorded which).

This clonotype has a handful of counts. V gene TRBV28 combines with J gene TRBJ2-1; TRBD1 matches 8 bases. Germline CDR1 MDHEN, CDR2 SYDVKM. Trimming took 6 bases from V and 6 from J; bases not matched to a gene: 7. The CDR3 sequence is 14 residues long. The CDR3: CASSPQGARNEQFF. The CDR3 DNA reads as TGTGCCAGCAGCCCCCAGGGGGCGCGCAATGAGCAGTTCTTC.

The table lists this clonotype with a few counts. The chain combines TRBV6-6 with TRBJ2-7; 9 bases align to TRBD2. Germline CDR1 MNHNY, CDR2 SVGAGI (reference sequence). Trimming removed 6 bases from V and 2 bases from J; junction bases left unmatched: 2. The CDR3 has 13 residues. The chain's CDR3 is CASRAGGTYEQYF. The CDR3 nucleotides are TGTGCCAGCAGGGCGGGAGGGACCTACGAGCAGTACTTC.

This clonotype was recorded many times. CDR3 in amino acids: CSAAKAVNEQFF. CDR3 nucleotide sequence: TGCAGTGCTGCCAAGGCAGTCAATGAGCAGTTCTTC. V usage is TRBV20-1 and J usage is TRBJ2-1; D ambiguous. This CDR3 is built from 12 residues. Germline V gene sequence: CDR1 DFQATT, CDR2 SNEGSKA (reference sequence). Trimming stripped 5 bases from V and 6 bases from J, with 11 bases between.

V gene TRBV20-1 combines with J gene TRBJ2-5; D unresolved. With 0 bases removed from V and 4 bases from J, the gap between germline ends came to 12 bases. The CDR3 has 14 amino acids. Germline V CDR1 and CDR2: DFQATT, SNEGSKA (reference sequence). CDR3 protein: CSAREAVVGETQYF. The CDR3 DNA reads as TGCAGTGCTAGAGAGGCGGTCGTGGGAGAGACCCAGTACTTC.

This clonotype was recorded at least ten times. The chain couples TRBV2 to TRBJ2-1; 8 bases align to TRBD1. The CDR3 totals 15 residues. CDR1 and CDR2 (germline): SNHLY, FYNNEI. V dropped 6 bases and J dropped 0; count of bases not matched to a gene: 4. As DNA, the CDR3 is TGTGCCAGCAGCCCAGGACAGGGCTCCTACAATGAGCAGTTCTTC. Translating gives CASSPGQGSYNEQFF.

V is TRBV28 and J is TRBJ2-3, with 9 bases matching TRBD2. CDR3 length equals 16 residues. J lost 6 bases, V lost 2 bases, and 9 bases had no gene match. Germline CDR1 is MDHEN and CDR2 is SYDVKM. The CDR3 coding sequence is TGTGCCAGCAGTTTAATGGCGGGAGGGCCGGGGGATACGCAGTATTTT. It yields the protein CASSLMAGGPGDTQYF.

This clonotype was observed many times. The V call is TRBV19, the J call TRBJ2-1; TRBD2 agrees at 12 bases. The length of the CDR3 is 15 residues. Looked up from germline, CDR1 is LNHDA and CDR2 is SQIVND (reference sequence). V dropped 6 bases and J dropped 3; count of bases not matched to a gene: 3. The DNA of the CDR3 is TGTGCCAGTAGCCTAGCGGGAGGGCGCTACAATGAGCAGTTCTTC. It encodes CASSLAGGRYNEQFF.

The sample holds a few counts of this clonotype. The rearrangement joins TRBV19 to TRBJ2-3; D possibly uses TRBD1 or TRBD2 (6 bases each). The CDR3 runs 14 residues. Trimming shortened V by 8 bases and J by 4 bases, and 16 bases separated the two germline ends. Germline V gives CDR1 LNHDA, CDR2 SQIVND (reference sequence). The CDR3 loop is CASPGYREADTQYF. CDR3 DNA: TGTGCCAGTCCAGGATACAGGGAGGCAGATACGCAGTATTTT.

Comments on this clonotype: Just one base apart from a much larger clone, this may be a read error. The rearrangement links TRBV10-2 to TRBJ2-1; TRBD2 agrees at 7 bases. CDR1 is WSHSY and CDR2 is SAAADI in the germline V gene. The CDR3 is 14 residues long. The CDR3 spells CANSANGGYNEQFF. Here the CDR3 DNA reads TGCGCCAACAGTGCGAACGGGGGGTACAATGAGCAGTTCTTC.

This clonotype was found many times. This rearrangement joins TRBV5-1 to TRBJ2-1, with 11 bases aligning to TRBD2. CDR1 is SGHRS, CDR2 YFSETQ, per germline. The CDR3 is made up of 16 amino acids. Germline trimming cut 5 bases from V and 1 base from J; bases unmatched to any gene: 5. Here the CDR3 reads CASSLAGGLSYNEQFF. CDR3 in DNA: TGCGCCAGCAGTTTAGCGGGAGGGTTATCCTACAATGAGCAGTTCTTC.

The chain links TRBV19 to TRBJ2-7, with 8 bases lining up with TRBD2. Germline-derived CDR1 and CDR2 are LNHDA and SQIVND (reference sequence). Losses at the gene ends were 1 base for V and 7 bases for J; bases not matched to a gene: 9. The CDR3 has 15 residues. The CDR3 nucleotides are TGTGCCAGTAGTATAGTCCCAGCGGGAGTGTTGGAGCAGTACTTC. Protein: CASSIVPAGVLEQYF.

The rearrangement uses TRBV4-1 and TRBJ1-2, with TRBD1 as a possible D gene (5 bases). Per germline, CDR1 MGHRA and CDR2 YSYEKL. The CDR3 is 17 amino acids. Trimming left V 0 bases short and J 0 bases short, with 14 bases between. The DNA for the CDR3 is TGCGCCAGCAGCCAAGATCTAGGGACGGCGGCTAACTATGGCTACACCTTC. Its translation is CASSQDLGTAANYGYTF.

The CDR3 reads CASLRGGFGTGELFF. DNA of the CDR3: TGTGCCAGCCTACGAGGGGGCTTCGGGACCGGGGAGCTGTTTTTT. The chain combines TRBV18 with TRBJ2-2; TRBD1 matches at 7 bases. The CDR3 loop spans 15 amino acids. V was clipped by 8 bases and J by 5 bases; unmatched bases: 11. Germline loops: CDR1 KGHSH, CDR2 LQKENI. Drawing the rest from reference TRBV18 and TRBJ2-2, the complete variable domain is NAGVMQNPRHLVRRRGQEARLRCSPMKGHSHVYWYRQLPEEGLKFMVYLQKENIIDESGMPKERFSAEFPKEGPSILRIQQVVRGDSAAYFCASLRGGFGTGELFFGEGSRLTVL.

This chain links TRBV7-8 with TRBJ1-5; the D is unclear. Germline lookup yields CDR1 SGHVS and CDR2 FQNEAQ. V shed 5 bases and J shed 3 bases, with 14 bases lying between them. The CDR3 loop spans 15 amino acids. The CDR3 is CASSPVEISNQPQHF. The CDR3 coding sequence is TGTGCCAGCAGCCCAGTAGAAATTTCCAATCAGCCCCAGCATTTT.

This clonotype was counted ten times or more. V usage is TRBV7-8 and J usage is TRBJ2-3; TRBD2 aligns across 13 bases. The CDR3 sequence is 18 residues long. The germline CDR1 and CDR2 sequences are SGHVS and FQNEAQ. With 5 bases clipped from V and 9 bases from J, the junction kept 17 bases outside the gene matches. The CDR3 protein is CASSRYLMGLAGFTTQYF. The CDR3, as DNA: TGTGCCAGCAGCCGTTACCTTATGGGACTAGCGGGATTTACCACGCAGTATTTT.

CDR3 DNA sequence: TGTGCCAGCAACGGGCAGGGCACCGGGGAGCTGTTTTTT. Translated: CASNGQGTGELFF. J is TRBJ2-2 and V is TRBV2, with D tentatively TRBD1 (5 bases). The germline gives CDR1 SNHLY, CDR2 FYNNEI. The germline V and J ends were trimmed by 7 bases and 4 bases, with 10 bases remaining between them. This CDR3 comprises 13 residues.

This clonotype was detected many times. The CDR3 DNA reads as TGTGCCTGGACGAGAGGACGGTCTGACACTGAAGCTTTCTTT. The encoded protein is CAWTRGRSDTEAFF. The chain recombines TRBV30 with TRBJ1-1; no firm D call. The ends were cut back, 4 bases at V and 3 bases at J, with 15 bases in the middle. CDR1 GTSNPN and CDR2 SVGIG come from the germline V gene (reference sequence). The CDR3 has 14 residues.

The gene calls are TRBV15 and TRBJ2-7; perhaps D is TRBD1 or TRBD2 (6 bases each). Germline V CDR1 and CDR2: LNHNV, YYDKDF (reference sequence). The V and J ends lost 5 bases and 6 bases respectively, with 17 bases between them. CDR3 length equals 14 residues. CDR3 amino acids: CATSSPGAVSEQYF. In DNA, the CDR3 is TGTGCCACCAGCTCCCCGGGGGCCGTCTCCGAGCAGTACTTC.

This chain joins TRBV12-3 or TRBV12-4 and TRBJ1-5, with D maybe TRBD1 (5 bases). CDR3 size: 14 residues. V lost 4 bases and J 1 base, leaving 8 bases between the germline ends. CDR3 amino acids: CASSSEGSNQPQHF. CDR3 coding DNA: TGTGCCAGCAGTTCCGAGGGGAGCAATCAGCCCCAGCATTTT.

This clonotype was seen only a few times. V is TRBV30 and J is TRBJ2-1; TRBD2 matches 9 bases. Germline V gene sequence: CDR1 GTSNPN, CDR2 SVGIG (reference sequence). The CDR3 runs 14 residues. V lost 7 bases to trimming and J lost 2 bases; unmatched junction nucleotides: 6. CDR3 sequence: CASALAGPYNEQFF. CDR3 nucleotides: TGTGCCTCCGCACTAGCGGGCCCCTACAATGAGCAGTTCTTC. Using reference TRBV30 and TRBJ2-1 for the parts outside the CDR3, the full variable domain is SQTIHQWPATLVQPVGSPLSLECTVEGTSNPNLYWYRQAAGRGLQLLFYSVGIGQISSEVPQNLSASRPQDRQFILSSKKLLLSDSGFYLCASALAGPYNEQFFGPGTRLTVL.

V is TRBV24-1 and J is TRBJ2-1, with 11 bases that match TRBD2. Trimming at V came to 4 bases and at J to 1 base, leaving 17 bases not matched to a gene. The CDR3 runs 21 residues. Germline values: CDR1 KGHDR, CDR2 SFDVKD. The CDR3 is CATSDPNVRLAGGISYNEQFF. As DNA, the CDR3 is TGTGCCACCAGTGACCCGAACGTCCGGCTAGCGGGAGGAATTTCCTACAATGAGCAGTTCTTC.

In this sample, this clonotype turned up many times. V usage is TRBV5-5 and J usage is TRBJ2-2, with D possibly called TRBD1 or TRBD2 (5 bases each). The length of the CDR3 is 14 residues. Germline V CDR1 and CDR2: SGHKS, YYEKEE (reference sequence). V shed 4 bases and J shed 0 bases, with 7 bases lying between them. The CDR3 DNA sequence: TGTGCCAGCAGCCGGGACCCGAACACCGGGGAGCTGTTTTTT. This sequence encodes CASSRDPNTGELFF.